This T cell receptor (beta chain) was found in a study of human T cells and chemical hapten exposure. Study in general: TCR yield per sample varied, mainly due to pooled library volumes.

General study points: TCRs at high frequency, those above 1 in 1000, did not change with DPC sensitization.

Germline V gene lookup returns CDR1 SQVTM and CDR2 ANQGSEA. With 4 bases removed from V and 5 bases from J, the gap between germline ends came to 11 bases. The CDR3 loop spans 12 amino acids. From whole blood left unfractionated, total RNA was extracted. This clonotype was recorded a few times. The antigen is undetermined. Individual cDNA molecules received unique molecular identifiers in the library. The authors' processing: Counts of TCRs in each sample centred on a median of roughly 89,000 and extended from roughly 25,000 to 750,000. MiXCR, applied by TCRdb to the 5' RACE reads, yields one record per CDR3 protein. The V and J calls here are based on TCRdb, not the publication. The repertoire holds 95,000 to 120,000 distinct CDR3 sequences, with 15% to 20% as singletons.

J is TRBJ1-2 and V is TRBV29-1, with D possibly being TRBD1 (5 bases). The clonotype originates from a human donor in good health. The CDR3 DNA is TGCAGCGTTGGGGAGGACATTTATGGCTACACCTTC. Protein sequence: CSVGEDIYGYTF.